These T cell receptor beta chains were read from a single sample in a study of response to subunit inactivated influenza vaccine. Each CDR3 protein gets one entry after TCRdb re-called the RT-PCR reads with MiXCR. The table has roughly 570,000 distinct CDR3 sequences, 10% to 15% seen once. The source was PBMCs from blood, collected about 6 weeks after vaccination. The receptors derive from a middle-aged man who received an inactivated influenza vaccine. Both conserved end residues are part of each CDR3. A D gene is named only where the DNA matches it firmly. Where a row states a size, it is once, few, many or the class of an expanded clone; other rows omit it.

J | V | size | D | DNA | CDR3
TRBJ1-5 | TRBV10-3 | . | TRBD1 | TGTGCCATCAGTGAGTCGGGAGGACAGGGTGCCCAGCCCCAGCATTTT | CAISESGGQGAQPQHF
TRBJ1-4 | TRBV28 | . | TRBD1 | TGTGCCAGCAGTCCGACAGGGTTGGAGAATGAAAAACTGTTTTTT | CASSPTGLENEKLFF
TRBJ1-5 | TRBV5-6 | many | . | TGTGCCAGCAGCTTCCAAGATCAGCCCCAGCATTTT | CASSFQDQPQHF
TRBJ2-7 | TRBV5-6 | many | TRBD2 | TGTGCCAGCAGTTCCGGGACTAGCGGGCACGAGCAGTACTTC | CASSSGTSGHEQYF
TRBJ1-1 | TRBV12-3/TRBV12-4 | . | . | TGTGCCAGCAGTTTAGCCGAGGGATTGAACACTGAAGCTTTCTTT | CASSLAEGLNTEAFF
TRBJ2-1 | TRBV9 | few | TRBD2 | TGTGCCAGCAGCGTAGGGTCGGTACCTATAGCGGGAGCGGGAGAGCAGTTCTTC | CASSVGSVPIAGAGEQFF
TRBJ1-1 | TRBV5-1 | . | . | TGCGCCAGCAGCTTGGGCGACCGTGAAGCTTTCTTT | CASSLGDREAFF
TRBJ2-3 | TRBV4-3 | . | . | TGCGCCAGCAGCCAAGATCCCCCGGGACCAACTAGCACAGATACGCAGTATTTT | CASSQDPPGPTSTDTQYF
TRBJ2-6 | TRBV11-1 | . | TRBD1 | TGTGCCAGCAGCTCAACCGACAGGGGCATCTCTGGGGCCAACGTCCTGACTTTC | CASSSTDRGISGANVLTF
TRBJ2-5 | TRBV12-3/TRBV12-4 | . | TRBD1 | TGTGCCAGCAGTTGGACAGGGCGGCAAGAGACCCAGTACTTC | CASSWTGRQETQYF
TRBJ2-7 | TRBV18 | few | TRBD1 | TGTGCCAGCTCACCACTGACAGGGCCCGAGCAGTACTTC | CASSPLTGPEQYF
TRBJ2-2 | TRBV24-1 | many | . | TGTGCCACCCGGGACACCAACACCGGGGAGCTGTTTTTT | CATRDTNTGELFF
TRBJ2-3 | TRBV20-1 | . | . | TGCAGTGCTTTCCGGGCCGGAGCAGATACGCAGTATTTT | CSAFRAGADTQYF
TRBJ2-6 | TRBV29-1 | few | . | TGCAGCGTTCCTGGGACGGCTGGGGCCAACGTCCTGACTTTC | CSVPGTAGANVLTF
TRBJ1-1 | TRBV2 | . | . | TGTGCCAGCAGTGGCACAGCCTATGCTGAAGCTTTCTTT | CASSGTAYAEAFF
TRBJ2-1 | TRBV9 | many | . | TGTGCCAGCAGCGTGGGGGCTAGCTCCTACAATGAGCAGTTCTTC | CASSVGASSYNEQFF
TRBJ1-4 | TRBV5-1 | . | TRBD1 | TGCGCCAGCAGCGAGACAGGGATTAATGAAAAACTGTTTTTT | CASSETGINEKLFF
TRBJ2-1 | TRBV6-2/TRBV6-3 | few | TRBD2 | TGTGCCAGCAGTCGCCTAGGCAGACTAGCGGGCTACAATGAGCAGTTCTTC | CASSRLGRLAGYNEQFF
TRBJ1-1 | TRBV14 | few | . | TGTGCCAGCAGCCAAGATAGGACAGTAGCTTTCTTT | CASSQDRTVAFF
TRBJ2-5 | TRBV12-3/TRBV12-4 | . | . | TGTGCCAGCAGACCTCTGCTACGAGAGACCCAGTACTTC | CASRPLLRETQYF
TRBJ2-1 | TRBV2 | few | . | TGTGCCAGCAGGGGAATGACACTCTCCTACAATGAGCAGTTCTTC | CASRGMTLSYNEQFF
TRBJ2-5 | TRBV24-1 | many | TRBD1 | TGTGCCACCAGTGAGGAGGGACAGGGACCGCAAGAGACCCAGTACTTC | CATSEEGQGPQETQYF
TRBJ1-1 | TRBV6-2/TRBV6-3 | . | . | TGTGCCAGCAGCTCTTCGACTGGTGGGGGAATGAACACTGAAGCTTTCTTT | CASSSSTGGGMNTEAFF
TRBJ2-3 | TRBV5-1 | many | . | TGCGCCAGCAGCTCGCCTGGGATAGATACGCAGTATTTT | CASSSPGIDTQYF
TRBJ1-3 | TRBV6-5 | few | . | TGTGCCAGCAGTTACGGGCCCCGAAACACCATATATTTT | CASSYGPRNTIYF
TRBJ2-1 | TRBV3-1 | many | . | TGTGCCAGCAGCCAAGACGCGGGTCGCTACAATGAGCAGTTCTTC | CASSQDAGRYNEQFF
TRBJ2-5 | TRBV12-3/TRBV12-4 | few | . | TGTGCCATCTCAATAAGCGACGGCAGCCAAGAGACCCAGTACTTC | CAISISDGSQETQYF
TRBJ2-1 | TRBV4-3 | . | TRBD1 | TGCGCCAGCAGCCAGGACCGGGACAGGGACTACAATGAGCAGTTCTTC | CASSQDRDRDYNEQFF
TRBJ2-1 | TRBV12-3/TRBV12-4 | many | TRBD2 | TGTGCCAGCAGTCCGGGACTAGCTAACAATGAGCAGTTCTTC | CASSPGLANNEQFF
TRBJ2-1 | TRBV6-8 | many | TRBD2 | TGTGCCAGCAGTGCCGGGACTAGCGCGTACAATGAGCAGTTCTTC | CASSAGTSAYNEQFF
TRBJ1-1 | TRBV6-5 | . | . | TGTGCCAGCAGTTACTGGGGGGCGTCGGGGTCTGAAGCTTTCTTT | CASSYWGASGSEAFF
TRBJ2-6 | TRBV4-3 | . | . | TGCGCCAGCAGCCAAGTAAGAGGGGGGTCCCCCGTTGGCAACGTCCTGACTTTC | CASSQVRGGSPVGNVLTF
TRBJ1-1 | TRBV4-3 | . | . | TGCGCCAGCAGCCAAGATCTTGTCGACATTCTCAGTGAAGCTTTCTTT | CASSQDLVDILSEAFF
TRBJ2-2 | TRBV10-3 | few | . | TGTGCCATCAGGCAGGGAACCGGGGAGCTGTTTTTT | CAIRQGTGELFF
TRBJ1-6 | TRBV6-1 | . | . | TGTGCCAGCACAAACAGTGGATCCTATAATTCACCCCTCCACTTT | CASTNSGSYNSPLHF
TRBJ2-1 | TRBV28 | few | . | TGTGCCAGCCGGGTAGGGGCCTACAATGAGCAGTTCTTC | CASRVGAYNEQFF
TRBJ2-7 | TRBV28 | many | TRBD2 | TGTGCCAGCAATCCTAGCGGGGCAGTTTACGAGCAGTACTTC | CASNPSGAVYEQYF
TRBJ1-5 | TRBV6-5 | many | . | TGTGCCACCGGGGCCTCTCCTCGGCCCCAGCATTTT | CATGASPRPQHF
TRBJ2-2 | TRBV6-5 | few | . | TGTGCCAGCAGTTACACCAGGGCCACCGGGGAGCTGTTTTTT | CASSYTRATGELFF
TRBJ2-7 | TRBV20-1 | . | . | TGCAGTGCTTCGGGACACTCCGACTCTCCCTACGAGCAGTACTTC | CSASGHSDSPYEQYF
TRBJ2-2 | TRBV11-1 | . | . | TGTGCCAGCAGCTTAGACCTCGGGTCTAACTCCGCGAACACCGGGGAGCTGTTTTTT | CASSLDLGSNSANTGELFF
TRBJ2-6 | TRBV7-2 | . | . | TGTGCCAGCAGCTCCAAGATCAACTCTGGGGCCAACGTCCTGACTTTC | CASSSKINSGANVLTF
TRBJ2-4 | TRBV12-3/TRBV12-4 | few | . | TGTGCCAGCAGTTTTTTTGACAAAAACATTCAGTACTTC | CASSFFDKNIQYF
TRBJ2-7 | TRBV4-3 | many | . | TGCGCCAGCAGCCAAGCGGCGGACCCATGGTACGAGCAGTACTTC | CASSQAADPWYEQYF
TRBJ1-1 | TRBV10-3 | . | . | TGTGCCATCAGTGAGTCCGGGACCGTAAACGAAGCTTTCTTT | CAISESGTVNEAFF